This is a list of T cell receptor beta chains from one sample in a study of blood T cell repertoires in COVID-19. Data came from immunoSEQ multiplex PCR; TCRdb stores just in-frame clones and leaves some out. The data hold about 220,000 clones, with roughly 80% observed a single time. The sequenced sample was peripheral blood. All receptors derive from a human donor in a cohort sampled during active COVID-19. CDR3s include the opening cysteine and the closing phenylalanine or tryptophan. Fields, in order: V gene, D gene, J gene, clone size, CDR3 protein, CDR3 DNA. D genes are given only for firm matches. A row's size may be missing; if present it is once, few, many or a size class.

v_call: TRBV30; d_call: NA; j_call: TRBJ1-5; clone_size: once; cdr3_aa: CAWSAWQGNQPQHF; cdr3_nt: TGTGCCTGGAGTGCGTGGCAGGGGAATCAGCCCCAGCATTTT
v_call: TRBV28; d_call: TRBD1; j_call: TRBJ1-2; clone_size: NA; cdr3_aa: CASLDRSKRGGYTF; cdr3_nt: TGTGCCAGCTTGGACAGGAGTAAAAGAGGGGGCTACACCTTC
v_call: TRBV28; d_call: TRBD2; j_call: TRBJ2-5; clone_size: NA; cdr3_aa: CASSYTSAELQETQYF; cdr3_nt: TGTGCCAGCAGTTATACTAGCGCGGAACTCCAAGAGACCCAGTACTTC
v_call: TRBV19; d_call: TRBD2; j_call: TRBJ2-1; clone_size: NA; cdr3_aa: CASSSPRLAGSYNEQFF; cdr3_nt: TGTGCCAGTAGTTCCCCCCGACTAGCGGGCTCCTACAATGAGCAGTTCTTC
v_call: TRBV23-1; d_call: NA; j_call: TRBJ2-7; clone_size: few; cdr3_aa: CASTLNRASGEQYF; cdr3_nt: TGCGCCAGCACTCTGAACCGGGCTTCGGGAGAGCAGTACTTC
v_call: TRBV21-1; d_call: NA; j_call: TRBJ2-7; clone_size: NA; cdr3_aa: CASIEGQGYEQYF; cdr3_nt: TGTGCCAGCATCGAGGGACAGGGCTACGAGCAGTACTTC
v_call: TRBV9; d_call: TRBD2; j_call: TRBJ2-1; clone_size: NA; cdr3_aa: CASSTGTSGRDEQFF; cdr3_nt: TGTGCCAGCAGCACCGGGACTAGCGGGAGGGATGAGCAGTTCTTC
v_call: TRBV27; d_call: NA; j_call: TRBJ2-1; clone_size: NA; cdr3_aa: CASSLSRAGNEQFF; cdr3_nt: TGTGCCAGCAGTTTAAGCAGGGCAGGCAATGAGCAGTTCTTC
v_call: TRBV29-1; d_call: NA; j_call: TRBJ1-2; clone_size: NA; cdr3_aa: CSVEERGRGNGYTF; cdr3_nt: TGCAGCGTTGAAGAACGAGGCAGGGGCAATGGCTACACCTTC
v_call: TRBV4-1; d_call: NA; j_call: TRBJ1-1; clone_size: once; cdr3_aa: CASSPDRDTEAFF; cdr3_nt: TGCGCCAGCAGCCCCGATCGAGACACTGAAGCTTTCTTT
v_call: TRBV2; d_call: TRBD1; j_call: TRBJ1-5; clone_size: NA; cdr3_aa: CASKRQGASNQPQHF; cdr3_nt: TGTGCCAGCAAGAGACAGGGGGCTAGCAATCAGCCCCAGCATTTT
v_call: TRBV7-3; d_call: TRBD2; j_call: TRBJ2-1; clone_size: NA; cdr3_aa: CASSSHTGTSGRRSYNEQFF; cdr3_nt: TGTGCCAGCAGCTCCCATACCGGGACTAGCGGGAGGAGGTCCTACAATGAGCAGTTCTTC
v_call: TRBV30; d_call: NA; j_call: TRBJ2-5; clone_size: NA; cdr3_aa: CAWRRIAETQYF; cdr3_nt: TGTGCCTGGAGGCGGATCGCAGAGACCCAGTACTTC
v_call: TRBV6-5; d_call: TRBD1; j_call: TRBJ2-7; clone_size: NA; cdr3_aa: CASSLQGAQGEQYF; cdr3_nt: TGTGCCAGCAGTTTACAGGGGGCGCAAGGCGAGCAGTACTTC
v_call: TRBV5-6; d_call: TRBD1; j_call: TRBJ2-7; clone_size: NA; cdr3_aa: CASSYPGQGDYEQYF; cdr3_nt: TGTGCCAGCAGCTATCCGGGACAGGGGGATTACGAGCAGTACTTC
v_call: TRBV19; d_call: NA; j_call: TRBJ1-1; clone_size: NA; cdr3_aa: CASSIDLSTEAFF; cdr3_nt: TGTGCCAGTAGTATAGATCTTTCCACTGAAGCTTTCTTT
v_call: TRBV3-1/TRBV3-2; d_call: TRBD1; j_call: TRBJ2-2; clone_size: NA; cdr3_aa: CASSARTGANTGELFF; cdr3_nt: TGTGCCAGCAGCGCTCGGACAGGAGCGAACACCGGGGAGCTGTTTTTT
v_call: TRBV6-6; d_call: NA; j_call: TRBJ1-6; clone_size: NA; cdr3_aa: CASMKKGIQGTSPLHF; cdr3_nt: TGTGCCAGCATGAAAAAGGGAATCCAGGGAACTTCACCCCTCCACTTT
v_call: TRBV28; d_call: NA; j_call: TRBJ1-6; clone_size: NA; cdr3_aa: CASSLEQGRGVYF; cdr3_nt: TGTGCCAGCAGTTTAGAACAGGGCCGGGGTGTTTACTTT
v_call: TRBV30; d_call: TRBD2; j_call: TRBJ2-7; clone_size: NA; cdr3_aa: CAWSVKLAGVEQYF; cdr3_nt: TGTGCCTGGAGTGTAAAACTAGCGGGAGTCGAGCAGTACTTC
v_call: TRBV5-5; d_call: NA; j_call: TRBJ2-3; clone_size: NA; cdr3_aa: CASSVPVERITDTQYF; cdr3_nt: TGTGCCAGCAGCGTCCCAGTCGAGCGGATCACAGATACGCAGTATTTT
v_call: TRBV12-5; d_call: NA; j_call: TRBJ2-3; clone_size: NA; cdr3_aa: CASGLGPLTDTQYF; cdr3_nt: TGTGCTAGTGGTTTGGGGCCGCTGACAGATACGCAGTATTTT
v_call: TRBV6-1; d_call: TRBD2; j_call: TRBJ2-7; clone_size: NA; cdr3_aa: CASSEGLAGYEQYF; cdr3_nt: TGTGCCAGCAGTGAGGGACTAGCGGGTTACGAGCAGTACTTC
v_call: TRBV30; d_call: TRBD1; j_call: TRBJ1-5; clone_size: NA; cdr3_aa: CALDRVNQPQHF; cdr3_nt: TGTGCCCTCGACAGGGTAAACCAGCCCCAGCATTTT
v_call: TRBV10-1; d_call: TRBD2; j_call: TRBJ2-1; clone_size: few; cdr3_aa: CASSLAGGRNEQFF; cdr3_nt: TGCGCCAGCAGTCTAGCGGGAGGGCGGAATGAGCAGTTCTTC
v_call: TRBV4-2; d_call: TRBD1; j_call: TRBJ1-6; clone_size: NA; cdr3_aa: CASSQGDRTNSPLHF; cdr3_nt: TGTGCCAGCAGCCAGGGGGACAGGACGAATTCACCCCTCCACTTT
v_call: TRBV7-9; d_call: NA; j_call: TRBJ1-2; clone_size: NA; cdr3_aa: CASTRDINYGYTF; cdr3_nt: TGTGCCAGCACTAGGGACATCAACTATGGCTACACCTTC
v_call: TRBV14; d_call: NA; j_call: TRBJ1-2; clone_size: NA; cdr3_aa: CASSQEDWGLQGYTF; cdr3_nt: TGTGCCAGCAGCCAAGAAGATTGGGGGCTGCAGGGGTACACCTTC
v_call: TRBV7-9; d_call: NA; j_call: TRBJ1-1; clone_size: NA; cdr3_aa: CASSLAGASPQAFF; cdr3_nt: TGTGCCAGCAGCTTAGCGGGAGCGTCCCCCCAGGCTTTCTTT
v_call: TRBV28; d_call: TRBD2; j_call: TRBJ2-3; clone_size: NA; cdr3_aa: CASSPQVSRLAGDLDTQYF; cdr3_nt: TGTGCCAGCAGTCCCCAGGTTTCCAGATTAGCGGGAGATTTAGATACGCAGTATTTT
v_call: TRBV6-7; d_call: NA; j_call: TRBJ1-3; clone_size: NA; cdr3_aa: CASSYSSGSDSSSGNTIYF; cdr3_nt: TGTGCCAGCAGTTACTCGAGCGGCAGCGACTCCTCATCTGGAAACACCATATATTTT
v_call: TRBV4-2; d_call: TRBD2; j_call: TRBJ2-5; clone_size: few; cdr3_aa: CASSRGTSGFQETQYF; cdr3_nt: TGTGCCAGCAGCCGTGGGACTAGCGGGTTCCAAGAGACCCAGTACTTC
v_call: TRBV6-2/TRBV6-3; d_call: TRBD2; j_call: TRBJ2-1; clone_size: few; cdr3_aa: CASSHIAGGVDEQFF; cdr3_nt: TGTGCCAGCAGTCACATAGCGGGAGGCGTGGATGAGCAGTTCTTC